This is a list of T cell receptor beta chains from one sample in a study of T cells after yellow fever vaccination. A single record per CDR3 protein comes from TCRdb applying MiXCR to the 5' RACE reads. The data contain approximately 550,000 distinct CDR3 sequences, around 21% of them singletons. The sequenced sample was PBMCs, obtained 15 days after the yellow fever booster vaccination. All receptors come from a man aged 25 to 40 who received the YFV17D yellow fever vaccine. Both conserved end residues are part of each CDR3.

CDR3 protein,J gene,V gene
CASSLTAGLILNEQFF,TRBJ2-1,TRBV7-9
CASTPGGASNQPQHF,TRBJ1-5,TRBV7-9
CSASPGLNTDTQYF,TRBJ2-3,TRBV20-1
CAINNPTSGLETQYF,TRBJ2-5,TRBV10-3
CASSLAGIFRGSPLHF,TRBJ1-6,TRBV12-3/TRBV12-4
CASSYSPRQDLNYGYTF,TRBJ1-2,TRBV6-5
CASSLFNNQPQHF,TRBJ1-5,TRBV6-5
CADSLEAFF,TRBJ1-1,TRBV7-9
CASIASPGLNQPQHF,TRBJ1-5,TRBV27
CASTWAADYEQYF,TRBJ2-7,TRBV7-2
CASSQGVGTGELFF,TRBJ2-2,TRBV4-1
CSARDLIGQQETQYF,TRBJ2-5,TRBV20-1
CASTLRVGSPYTGELFF,TRBJ2-2,TRBV27
CASSFRGAEAFF,TRBJ1-1,TRBV12-3/TRBV12-4
CSARDLLAGLKTQYF,TRBJ2-5,TRBV20-1
CASTPWGGGETQYF,TRBJ2-5,TRBV12-3/TRBV12-4
CASRPTGEVGELFF,TRBJ2-2,TRBV12-3/TRBV12-4
CSVPLGGETQYF,TRBJ2-5,TRBV29-1
CSARDGEYGGRAGEQFF,TRBJ2-1,TRBV20-1
CASSLSITTDNTEAFF,TRBJ1-1,TRBV5-5
CSAAEAGAWNEQFF,TRBJ2-1,TRBV20-1
CSARETPDTQYF,TRBJ2-3,TRBV20-1
CASSQGASTDTQYF,TRBJ2-3,TRBV11-3
CSARTGGPTDTQYF,TRBJ2-3,TRBV20-1
CASWPGSIFETQYF,TRBJ2-5,TRBV7-8
CASSQALYDSGANVLTF,TRBJ2-6,TRBV3-1
CARQGAGTEAFF,TRBJ1-1,TRBV12-3/TRBV12-4
CAISMANVLTF,TRBJ2-6,TRBV10-3
CAINTGQENTEAFF,TRBJ1-1,TRBV10-3
CASSLTGSLGQYF,TRBJ2-7,TRBV7-2
CASSLTQGADTQYF,TRBJ2-3,TRBV7-2
CSARDPGLAGYEQFF,TRBJ2-1,TRBV20-1
CASSEGFTEQFF,TRBJ2-1,TRBV6-1
CASSQGPRTGELFF,TRBJ2-2,TRBV4-3
CATAGSPGYNEQFF,TRBJ2-1,TRBV7-2
CASSSGQLQQNPTDTQYF,TRBJ2-3,TRBV7-3
CASSALQGAQHF,TRBJ1-5,TRBV25-1
CASSSTYDTQYF,TRBJ2-3,TRBV11-3
CAIRAREGTGTEAFF,TRBJ1-1,TRBV10-3
CASSLGNRAGVGDINEQFF,TRBJ2-1,TRBV5-1
CASKIGPWAEAFF,TRBJ1-1,TRBV27
CASSVNNEQFF,TRBJ2-1,TRBV27
CASTPQLAGEDTQYF,TRBJ2-3,TRBV6-5
CASSQGGLAGTYEQYF,TRBJ2-7,TRBV4-3
CSARPRSSGTYNEQFF,TRBJ2-1,TRBV20-1
CSVLISGANVLTF,TRBJ2-6,TRBV29-1